These 24 T cell receptor beta chains came from one sample sequenced in a study of blood T cell repertoires in COVID-19. This table comes from immunoSEQ multiplex PCR, and its TCRdb copy is limited to in-frame clones, with some not included. The sample includes 130,000 to 150,000 clones, just under 80% of them seen just once. The sample consisted of peripheral blood. Source of these receptors: a woman aged 55 to 70 with acute or convalescent COVID-19.

The chain carries TRBV4-1 and TRBJ1-4; D uncertain. Trimming left V 4 bases short and J 7 bases short, with 13 bases between. CDR1 is MGHRA, CDR2 YSYEKL, per germline. There are 14 residues in the CDR3. The CDR3 sequence: CASSPRESGEKLFF. The CDR3 region has the DNA TGCGCCAGCAGCCCCCGGGAGTCGGGTGAAAAACTGTTTTTT.

This clone was seen a handful of times. J is TRBJ2-1 and V is TRBV28; a weak D match, TRBD2 (6 bases). Germline V gene lookup returns CDR1 MDHEN and CDR2 SYDVKM. V was shortened by 2 bases and J by 5 bases, with 19 bases between the two germline ends. CDR3 length equals 17 residues. CDR3 nucleotide sequence: TGTGCCAGCAGTTTAGTTATGGCGGGAAGGGGTGACAATGAGCAGTTCTTC. Protein product: CASSLVMAGRGDNEQFF.

This clone was counted a single time. The V gene is TRBV18, the J gene TRBJ1-2; no clear D gene. In germline, CDR1 is KGHSH, CDR2 LQKENI. Between the trimmed V and J ends, which lost 3 bases and 6 bases, there was a span of 11 bases. There are 13 residues in the CDR3. CDR3 nucleotides: TGTGCCAGCTCACCCCTCGGGTTAGATGGCTACACCTTC. This translates into CASSPLGLDGYTF.

The gene calls are TRBV11-2 and TRBJ1-4; 10 bases line up with TRBD1. The CDR3 sequence is 17 residues long. Germline CDR1 SGHAT, CDR2 FQNNGV. Germline trimming cut 7 bases from V and 7 bases from J; bases unmatched to any gene: 15. CDR3 residues: CASMHGDRGLGSEKLFF. The CDR3 DNA is TGTGCCAGCATGCACGGAGACAGGGGGCTGGGTAGTGAAAAACTGTTTTTT.

CDR3 region: CASSLGGPDRGNTEAFF. The CDR3 bases are TGTGCCAGCAGTTTAGGCGGCCCTGACAGGGGGAACACTGAAGCTTTCTTT. The gene calls are TRBV27 and TRBJ1-1, with TRBD1 identical over 8 bases. V was clipped by 2 bases and J by 1 base; unmatched bases: 9. Germline loops: CDR1 MNHEY, CDR2 SMNVEV (reference sequence). The CDR3 covers 17 residues.

This clone has just a few counts. This chain joins TRBV7-9 and TRBJ2-7; 12 bases match TRBD2. The CDR3 consists of 15 residues. The germline CDR1 and CDR2 sequences are SEHNR and FQNEAQ (reference sequence). The V gene end was trimmed by 5 bases and the J gene end by 2 bases; junction bases not matched to a gene: 4. CDR3 sequence (DNA): TGTGCCAGCAGCCCACTAGCGGGAGGAACCTACGAGCAGTACTTC. Protein: CASSPLAGGTYEQYF.

The rearrangement joins TRBV5-8 to TRBJ2-2; 7 bases are shared with TRBD1. Trimming took 0 bases from V and 6 from J; bases not matched to a gene: 2. The germline gives CDR1 SGHTS, CDR2 YDEGEE. This CDR3 is built from 14 residues. CDR3 sequence reads: CASSLVTGAGELFF. The CDR3 DNA is TGTGCCAGCAGCTTGGTCACAGGGGCCGGGGAGCTGTTTTTT.

V is TRBV11-2 and J is TRBJ2-7; tentative D call: TRBD2 (5 bases). Trimming took off 1 base at V and 4 bases at J, with 14 bases between the two ends. Per the germline V gene, CDR1 is SGHAT and CDR2 is FQNNGV. The CDR3 covers 15 residues. In nucleotides, the CDR3 is TGTGCCAGCAGCTTAGTAGGAGGTTTGGGATACGAGCAGTACTTC. Amino acid sequence: CASSLVGGLGYEQYF.

V is TRBV4-1 and J is TRBJ2-7, with D unresolved. From germline, CDR1 is MGHRA and CDR2 YSYEKL. There are 15 residues in the CDR3. Trimming took 0 bases from V and 3 from J, leaving 12 bases between them. The CDR3 nucleotides are TGCGCCAGCAGCCAAGAGTTTAGCCTGGGCTACGAGCAGTACTTC. Its translation is CASSQEFSLGYEQYF.

The chain combines TRBV11-3 with TRBJ2-3; possible D gene TRBD2, 6 bases. The V and J ends lost 5 bases and 6 bases respectively, with 18 bases between them. Germline V lookup: CDR1 SGHNT, CDR2 YENEEA. The CDR3 runs to 15 residues. The CDR3: CASSPDAGPTDTQYF. The CDR3 bases are TGTGCCAGCAGCCCGGACGCGGGGCCCACGGATACGCAGTATTTT.

V and J are TRBV5-4 and TRBJ1-4; D unresolved. V was shortened by 2 bases and J by 6 bases, with 8 bases between the two germline ends. The CDR3 runs 13 residues. Germline V gene lookup returns CDR1 SGHNT and CDR2 YYREEE (reference sequence). In DNA, the CDR3 is TGTGCCAGCAGCTTCGCGCGAGATGAAAAACTGTTTTTT. It is translated as CASSFARDEKLFF.

V usage is TRBV15 and J usage is TRBJ1-6; D gene unclear. The CDR3 sequence is 14 residues long. The germline V and J ends were trimmed by 5 bases and 8 bases, with 13 bases remaining between them. Per the germline V gene, CDR1 is LNHNV and CDR2 is YYDKDF (reference sequence). The CDR3 bases are TGTGCCACCAGCCCCCAGATCGGGGATTCACCCCTCCACTTT. Residues: CATSPQIGDSPLHF.

The chain has TRBV11-3 and TRBJ1-1, with 9 bases matching TRBD1. CDR3 length equals 14 residues. J gave up 2 bases and V 5 bases, and 3 bases lay outside the gene matches. The germline V gene has CDR1 SGHNT and CDR2 YENEEA. CDR3 bases: TGTGCCAGCAGCGCGGGACAGGGTAACACTGAAGCTTTCTTT. Protein product: CASSAGQGNTEAFF.

The J gene is TRBJ1-2, the V gene TRBV5-3, with D uncertain. TRBV5-3 is designated an ORF whose function remains uncertain. The CDR3 length is 15 residues. V was clipped by 5 bases and J by 1 base, with 15 bases between them. The CDR3 protein is CARSLGRGGNYGYTF. CDR3 nucleotide sequence: TGTGCCAGAAGTTTAGGTCGCGGCGGTAACTATGGCTACACCTTC.

V usage is TRBV9 and J usage is TRBJ2-7; D unresolved. The CDR3 sequence is 15 residues long. Trimming took off 0 bases at V and 0 bases at J, with 10 bases between the two ends. Germline V gives CDR1 SGDLS, CDR2 YYNGEE. The CDR3 DNA reads as TGTGCCAGCAGCGTAGATGGCACCTCCTCCTACGAGCAGTACTTC. Residues: CASSVDGTSSYEQYF.

The V and J genes are TRBV30 and TRBJ2-3, with D perhaps matching TRBD1 (5 bases). Germline V lookup: CDR1 GTSNPN, CDR2 SVGIG (reference sequence). Trimming took off 4 bases at V and 5 bases at J, with 22 bases between the two ends. The CDR3 is made up of 16 amino acids. CDR3: CAWTPVGQGSRDTQYF. In nucleotides, the CDR3 is TGTGCCTGGACCCCGGTAGGTCAGGGAAGTAGAGATACGCAGTATTTT. Variable domain in full (rest from reference TRBV30 and TRBJ2-3): SQTIHQWPATLVQPVGSPLSLECTVEGTSNPNLYWYRQAAGRGLQLLFYSVGIGQISSEVPQNLSASRPQDRQFILSSKKLLLSDSGFYLCAWTPVGQGSRDTQYFGPGTRLTVL.

There are a few counts of this clone. The chain combines TRBV9 with TRBJ2-7, with a possible D match to TRBD2 (6 bases). The length of the CDR3 is 13 residues. Trimming stripped 7 bases from V and 3 bases from J, with 14 bases between. CDR1 SGDLS and CDR2 YYNGEE come from the germline V gene. The CDR3 loop is CASGPGLSYEQYF. Here the CDR3 DNA reads TGTGCCAGCGGCCCGGGACTCAGCTACGAGCAGTACTTC.

The chain couples TRBV6-4 to TRBJ2-7, with 8 bases fitting TRBD2. Trimming at V came to 6 bases and at J to 4 bases, leaving 11 bases not matched to a gene. CDR3 length equals 15 residues. Germline V gene data show CDR1 as MRHNA and CDR2 as SNTAGT. The CDR3 region has the DNA TGTGCCAGCAGCCCCGTAGCGGGAAGTTCATACGAGCAGTACTTC. Translation: CASSPVAGSSYEQYF.

The table lists this clone with a few counts. The V call is TRBV12-3 or TRBV12-4, the J call TRBJ2-2; no clear D gene. V lost 5 bases, J lost 5 bases, and 3 bases lay in between. This CDR3 is built from 11 residues. The CDR3 DNA sequence: TGTGCCAGCAGTCAAACCGGGGAGCTGTTTTTT. Encoded protein: CASSQTGELFF.

In its sample, this clone was seen a few times. The chain combines TRBV19 with TRBJ2-7; D not resolved. The V end lost 5 bases, the J end lost 1 base, and 9 bases lay between the germline ends. Germline V lookup: CDR1 LNHDA, CDR2 SQIVND (reference sequence). The CDR3 length is 13 residues. CDR3 bases: TGTGCCAGTAGTTATCAGGAATCCTACGAGCAGTACTTC. Protein product: CASSYQESYEQYF.

The genes are TRBV5-6 and TRBJ2-7; the match to TRBD1 covers 7 bases. Trimming took 4 bases from V and 4 from J; bases not matched to a gene: 11. This CDR3 comprises 15 residues. CDR1 SGHDT and CDR2 YYEEEE come from the germline V gene. This CDR3 is CASSPPGGRVYEQYF. Written as DNA, the CDR3 is TGTGCCAGCAGCCCTCCAGGGGGTCGCGTATACGAGCAGTACTTC.

The V call is TRBV4-1, the J call TRBJ2-3, with 11 positions matching TRBD2. Germline V gives CDR1 MGHRA, CDR2 YSYEKL. This CDR3 is built from 19 residues. With 1 base clipped from V and 8 bases from J, the junction kept 17 bases outside the gene matches. CDR3 region: CASSQAPGTSGRSIGTQYF. The CDR3 DNA reads TGCGCCAGCAGCCAAGCGCCCGGGACTAGCGGACGTTCAATTGGTACGCAGTATTTT.

The count of this clone is one. This chain uses TRBV30 with TRBJ1-4; 9 bases map to TRBD1. Per the germline V gene, CDR1 is GTSNPN and CDR2 is SVGIG (reference sequence). The CDR3 spans 14 residues. Losses at the gene ends were 1 base for V and 7 bases for J; bases not matched to a gene: 4. In DNA form, the CDR3 reads TGTGCCTGGAGTGGAGGGACAGGGACTGAAAAACTGTTTTTT. Its protein product is CAWSGGTGTEKLFF.

V and J are TRBV11-2 and TRBJ1-1; D not certain. The length of the CDR3 is 15 residues. Trimming took 3 bases from V and 1 from J, leaving 12 bases between them. CDR1 is SGHAT and CDR2 is FQNNGV in the germline V gene. The CDR3 loop is CASSFSTSPNTEAFF. CDR3 DNA sequence: TGTGCCAGCAGCTTTTCCACATCACCGAACACTGAAGCTTTCTTT.